The source of this TCR beta chain is a study of T cell responses to AZD1222 COVID-19 vaccine. Study outcomes and limitations: Spike as a whole was targeted by vaccine-associated CD4 TCRs, dominant at 160-218 and 743-854. Vaccination with two AZD1222 doses was followed by a rise in Spike-specific TCR breadth and depth.

There are 16 residues in the CDR3. Germline values: CDR1 SGHVS, CDR2 FQNEAQ. V was pared by 2 bases and J by 0 bases, with 11 bases between. Concerning this clone: The antigen remains undetermined.

The protocol was immunoSEQ multiplex PCR, while the TCRdb copy is restricted to in-frame clones and leaves out a portion. The repertoire holds over 100,000 clones, with just over 90% as singletons. The genes are TRBV7-8 and TRBJ1-3, with a tentative D call TRBD1 (5 bases). This sequence was found in an adult who received the AZD1222 COVID-19 vaccine. Here the sequenced sample was peripheral blood, taken 28 days after the second AZD1222 dose. The CDR3 DNA is TGTGCCAGCAGCTTAACGGGACGCCACTCTGGAAACACCATATATTTT. Translated, it gives CASSLTGRHSGNTIYF.